One and the same sample provided the 29 T cell receptor beta chains below, sequenced in a study of T cells in Graves' hyperthyroidism and ophthalmopathy. The source material, RNA transcripts, was used to amplify TCR beta CDR3 regions. First-round RT-PCR targeting the TCR CDR3 was performed with the HTBI primer set. MiXCR, run by TCRdb on the multiplex PCR reads, gives a single entry per CDR3 protein. The sample contains roughly 350,000 distinct CDR3 sequences, approximately 14% of which appear only once. Sample: blood. The receptors here all came from a woman younger than 45 with Graves' ophthalmopathy.

This clonotype has more than one count but fewer than ten. V gene TRBV28 combines with J gene TRBJ1-3; D unclear. V dropped 6 bases and J dropped 4 bases, with 10 bases sitting between them. CDR3 length: 13 amino acids. The germline gives CDR1 MDHEN, CDR2 SYDVKM. Here the CDR3 reads CASRAGIGNTIYF. For the CDR3, the DNA is TGTGCCAGCAGGGCAGGTATAGGAAACACCATATATTTT.

As for this clonotype: A read error may explain this, as a much larger clone is one base away. This rearrangement joins TRBV12-3 or TRBV12-4 to TRBJ2-7; 10 nucleotides line up with TRBD1. With 4 bases clipped from V and 8 bases from J, the junction kept 14 bases outside the gene matches. CDR3 length: 16 amino acids. In DNA form, the CDR3 reads TGTGCCAGCAGTTACCTCCCCCCGGGACAGGGGAGGAAGCAGTACTTC. Its protein product is CASSYLPPGQGRKQYF.

This clonotype was counted only a few times. V gene TRBV4-1 combines with J gene TRBJ1-1; possibly TRBD1 for D (6 bases). Germline values: CDR1 MGHRA, CDR2 YSYEKL. CDR3 size: 12 residues. V was pared by 3 bases and J by 8 bases, with 10 bases between. CDR3 amino acids: CASSHRDNEAFF. The DNA of the CDR3 is TGCGCCAGCAGCCATAGGGACAACGAAGCTTTCTTT.

This clonotype was counted ten times or more. The V gene is TRBV15, the J gene TRBJ2-3, with TRBD2 identical over 12 bases. V was clipped by 0 bases and J by 3 bases; unmatched bases: 7. This CDR3 is 18 amino acids long. Germline CDR1 is LNHNV and CDR2 is YYDKDF (reference sequence). Here the CDR3 reads CATSREGTSGGRTDTQYF. In nucleotides, the CDR3 is TGTGCCACCAGCAGAGAGGGAACTAGCGGGGGGAGAACAGATACGCAGTATTTT.

This clonotype was picked up many times. V is TRBV2 and J is TRBJ1-6; D ambiguous. The ends were cut back, 10 bases at V and 8 bases at J, with 18 bases in the middle. Per germline, CDR1 SNHLY and CDR2 FYNNEI. This CDR3 spans 14 amino acids. The DNA of the CDR3 is TGTGCCACCACTCGCTATCCAGTACATTCACCCCTCCACTTT. Translated: CATTRYPVHSPLHF.

The rearrangement joins TRBV14 to TRBJ2-1; 9 positions agree with TRBD2. J lost 8 bases, V lost 4 bases, and 12 bases had no gene match. The CDR3 has 16 residues. Germline assignment: CDR1 SGHDN and CDR2 FVKESK. This CDR3 is CASSLSGLAGWDEQFF. The CDR3 region has the DNA TGTGCCAGCAGCCTTAGCGGGCTAGCGGGATGGGATGAGCAGTTCTTC.

Ten or more counts support this clonotype. This sequence joins TRBV28 and TRBJ2-2, with TRBD2 identical over 9 bases. Trimming at V came to 7 bases and at J to 2 bases, leaving 5 bases not matched to a gene. Germline loops: CDR1 MDHEN, CDR2 SYDVKM. This CDR3 comprises 15 residues. The CDR3 reads CASISTSGNTGELFF. The CDR3 coding sequence is TGTGCCAGCATATCGACTAGCGGTAACACCGGGGAGCTGTTTTTT.

The table lists this clonotype with many counts. The V call is TRBV28, the J call TRBJ2-7, with 9 bases identical to TRBD1. The CDR3 consists of 16 residues. The germline gives CDR1 MDHEN, CDR2 SYDVKM. J lost 5 bases, V lost 6 bases, and 14 bases had no gene match. The CDR3 DNA reads as TGTGCCAGCAGACCTTCGGTCCGGACAGGGGTGGACGAGCAGTACTTC. This codes for CASRPSVRTGVDEQYF.

This clonotype was detected many times. The chain couples TRBV6-6 to TRBJ1-1; no definite D call. This CDR3 contains 18 residues. Trimming removed 0 bases from V and 0 bases from J, with 17 bases in between. Looked up from germline, CDR1 is MNHNY and CDR2 is SVGAGI (reference sequence). This CDR3 reads CASSYSRPDRRVNTEAFF. The CDR3 nucleotides read TGTGCCAGCAGTTACTCTCGACCGGACCGGCGGGTGAACACTGAAGCTTTCTTT.

This clonotype was seen ten or more times. The chain recombines TRBV13 with TRBJ1-2; 8 positions agree with TRBD1. The CDR3 extends over 16 amino acids. The germline gives CDR1 PRHDT, CDR2 FYEKMQ (reference sequence). The trim removed 3 bases at V and 6 bases at J, leaving 12 bases unmatched. CDR3 in amino acids: CASSFTPQQGVDGYTF. The CDR3, as DNA: TGTGCCAGCAGCTTTACGCCACAACAGGGGGTGGATGGCTACACCTTC.

At least ten counts were recorded for this clonotype. The chain combines TRBV5-1 with TRBJ2-6, with unresolved D. The germline V gene has CDR1 SGHRS and CDR2 YFSETQ. V lost 1 base and J 0 bases, leaving 11 bases between the germline ends. The CDR3 covers 17 residues. CDR3 sequence reads: CASSLSPLPSGANVLTF. The CDR3 coding sequence is TGCGCCAGCAGCTTGTCCCCCTTACCCTCTGGGGCCAACGTCCTGACTTTC. Full variable domain (rest looked up from reference TRBV5-1 and TRBJ2-6): KAGVTQTPRYLIKTRGQQVTLSCSPISGHRSVSWYQQTPGQGLQFLFEYFSETQRNKGNFPGRFSGRQFSNSRSEMNVSTLELGDSALYLCASSLSPLPSGANVLTFGAGSRLTVL.

The genes are TRBV29-1 and TRBJ2-2; D ambiguous. There are 13 residues in the CDR3. Germline assignment: CDR1 SQVTM and CDR2 ANQGSEA. Trimming left V 7 bases short and J 2 bases short, with 11 bases between. This CDR3 reads CSGLSGNTGELFF. The DNA for the CDR3 is TGCAGCGGCCTCTCAGGAAACACCGGGGAGCTGTTTTTT.

This clonotype turned up a few times. The rearrangement joins TRBV19 to TRBJ2-1, with TRBD2 identical over 13 bases. This CDR3 has 16 amino acids. J was trimmed by 5 bases and V by 2 bases; bases with no gene match: 3. Germline CDR1 is LNHDA and CDR2 is SQIVND (reference sequence). CDR3 in DNA: TGTGCCAGTAGTATATCCGGACTAGCGGGGGACAATGAGCAGTTCTTC. Protein product: CASSISGLAGDNEQFF. The full variable domain, its missing parts supplied by reference TRBV19 and TRBJ2-1, is DGGITQSPKYLFRKEGQNVTLSCEQNLNHDAMYWYRQDPGQGLRLIYYSQIVNDFQKGDIAEGYSVSREKKESFPLTVTSAQKNPTAFYLCASSISGLAGDNEQFFGPGTRLTVL.

At least ten counts were recorded for this clonotype. V and J are TRBV10-3 and TRBJ2-2, with 8 nucleotides matching TRBD1. Germline V gene data show CDR1 as ENHRY and CDR2 as SYGVKD. With 6 bases clipped from V and 4 bases from J, the junction kept 7 bases outside the gene matches. CDR3 size: 15 residues. This CDR3 is CAISDRGGFTGELFF. The CDR3 nucleotides read TGTGCCATCAGCGACAGGGGAGGTTTCACCGGGGAGCTGTTTTTT.

A note on this clonotype: Germline and junction disagree at one end, which may indicate a read error. The gene calls are TRBV7-8 and TRBJ1-4; tentative D call: TRBD1 (6 bases). CDR3 length: 15 residues. Germline V gene lookup returns CDR1 SGHVS and CDR2 FQNEAQ. CDR3 amino acids: CVSSLEKLGAEKLFF. The CDR3 nucleotides are TGTGTCAGCAGCTTAGAGAAGTTGGGGGCTGAAAAACTGTTTTTT.

This chain joins TRBV7-2 and TRBJ1-1, with 11 nucleotides matching TRBD1. V shed 0 bases, J shed 5 bases, and the junction held 14 bases outside the gene matches. CDR3 size: 19 residues. Germline assignment: CDR1 SGHTA and CDR2 FQGNSA. The CDR3 is CASSLAPRGTGGGGTEAFF. DNA for the CDR3: TGTGCCAGCAGCTTAGCGCCACGTGGGACAGGGGGTGGAGGAACTGAAGCTTTCTTT.

As regards this clonotype: A much larger clonotype is one base distant, so this may be a read error. This sequence joins TRBV10-1 and TRBJ2-2; TRBD1 aligns across 10 bases. Germline CDR1 is WNHNN and CDR2 is SYGVQD (reference sequence). The CDR3 consists of 14 residues. The CDR3 DNA follows: TGCGCCAGCAGCCCGGGACAGGGGCCCGGGGAGCTGTATTTT. Translating gives CASSPGQGPGELYF.

The rearrangement joins TRBV14 to TRBJ1-6; D uncertain. Germline V gene data show CDR1 as SGHDN and CDR2 as FVKESK. V dropped 2 bases and J dropped 7 bases, with 9 bases sitting between them. This CDR3 spans 14 amino acids. CDR3 DNA sequence: TGTGCCAGCAGCCAACCGTACCGAAATTCACCCCTCCACTTT. As protein: CASSQPYRNSPLHF.

V gene TRBV2 combines with J gene TRBJ2-5; no definite D call. Per germline, CDR1 SNHLY and CDR2 FYNNEI. This CDR3 comprises 12 residues. Trimming pared 5 bases from V and 7 bases from J, leaving 11 bases between. CDR3 coding DNA: TGTGCCAGCAGTACGGGCCCGGGGACCCAGTACTTC. Its translation is CASSTGPGTQYF.

The chain has TRBV19 and TRBJ2-7, with D possibly TRBD1 on 6 matching bases. Germline V lookup: CDR1 LNHDA, CDR2 SQIVND (reference sequence). The CDR3 extends over 14 amino acids. With 1 base removed from V and 4 bases from J, the gap between germline ends came to 11 bases. In DNA, the CDR3 is TGTGCCAGTAGTATAGCTACAGGGATTTACGAGCAGTACTTC. Translated: CASSIATGIYEQYF.

This clonotype was found a few times. The chain has TRBV7-9 and TRBJ2-7; 8 nucleotides line up with TRBD2. The ends lost 2 bases at V and 0 bases at J; junction bases unmatched: 6. Germline CDR1 and CDR2: SEHNR and FQNEAQ (reference sequence). The CDR3 sequence is 16 residues long. The CDR3 protein is CASSLNLAGSSYEQYF. CDR3 nucleotide sequence: TGTGCCAGCAGCTTAAACTTAGCGGGGAGCTCCTACGAGCAGTACTTC.

This clonotype appeared many times. The chain has TRBV10-3 and TRBJ2-5, with TRBD2 identical over 11 bases. Germline values: CDR1 ENHRY, CDR2 SYGVKD. Unmatched junction bases numbered 8, after V lost 6 bases and J lost 5 bases. The CDR3 runs 15 residues. The CDR3, as DNA: TGTGCCATCAGGCCGGGACTAGCGGTAGGGGAGACCCAGTACTTC. Translated: CAIRPGLAVGETQYF.

The V and J genes are TRBV28 and TRBJ2-2, with 10 positions matching TRBD2. J lost 0 bases, V lost 1 base, and 5 bases had no gene match. CDR1 and CDR2 (germline): MDHEN, SYDVKM. The CDR3 loop spans 18 amino acids. CDR3 nucleotides: TGTGCCAGCAGTTTATTTGGTAGCGGGGGGTCGAACACCGGGGAGCTGTTTTTT. Its protein product is CASSLFGSGGSNTGELFF.

The chain is built from TRBV19 and TRBJ1-6; 7 positions match TRBD1. Trimming removed 5 bases from V and 7 bases from J; junction bases left unmatched: 11. The CDR3 loop spans 16 amino acids. Looked up from germline, CDR1 is LNHDA and CDR2 is SQIVND (reference sequence). CDR3: CASSSQGSGANSPLHF. Here the CDR3 DNA reads TGTGCCAGTAGTTCACAGGGGTCGGGGGCCAATTCACCCCTCCACTTT.

Concerning this clonotype itself: Compared with germline, one end of the junction differs, possibly owing to a read error. The chain couples TRBV27 to TRBJ2-6, with a possible D match to TRBD2 (6 bases). In germline, CDR1 is MNHEY, CDR2 SMNVEV (reference sequence). The CDR3 has 15 amino acids. CDR3 sequence reads: CASSPRDSGANALTF. The CDR3 bases are TGTGCCAGCAGCCCCAGGGACTCTGGGGCCAACGCCCTGACTTTC.

This clonotype was seen at least ten times. The CDR3 spells CASVRGQETQYF. DNA for the CDR3: TGTGCCAGTGTCAGGGGCCAAGAGACCCAGTACTTC. The chain uses TRBV12-3 or TRBV12-4 and TRBJ2-5; perhaps TRBD1 as D (6 bases). Deletions cut 9 bases from V and 1 base from J, with 9 bases between. The CDR3 sequence is 12 residues long.

J is TRBJ1-2 and V is TRBV6-1; D is possibly TRBD1 (5 bases). This CDR3 is 16 amino acids long. The ends were cut back, 6 bases at V and 3 bases at J, with 20 bases in the middle. Germline CDR1 MNHNS, CDR2 SASEGT. CDR3 nucleotides: TGTGCCAGCAGAATTCTCGACAGCGGAAATTACTATGGCTACACCTTC. Protein: CASRILDSGNYYGYTF.

This clonotype was detected many times. The rearrangement joins TRBV6-1 to TRBJ2-1; 10 bases are shared with TRBD1. Germline CDR1 reads MNHNS; CDR2 reads SASEGT. Trimming at V came to 6 bases and at J to 5 bases, leaving 13 bases not matched to a gene. CDR3 length equals 17 residues. Here the CDR3 DNA reads TGTGCCAGCAGAAGGATCGGGGGGACAGGGGCTCACAATGAGCAGTTCTTC. It is translated as CASRRIGGTGAHNEQFF.

This clonotype was seen repeatedly, ten times or more. V usage is TRBV11-3 and J usage is TRBJ1-2, with TRBD1 matching over 7 bases. Germline CDR1 and CDR2: SGHNT and YENEEA. CDR3 length equals 14 residues. The trim removed 6 bases at V and 3 bases at J, leaving 7 bases unmatched. Written as DNA, the CDR3 is TGTGCCAGCAGTCCACGACAGGGATACTATGGCTACACCTTC. This encodes CASSPRQGYYGYTF.